The following is a T cell receptor (beta chain) sequence with its context. The sample comes from a study of OX40 agonist ivuxolimab in advanced cancers. Trimming at V came to 3 bases and at J to 3 bases, leaving 7 bases not matched to a gene. CDR3 length: 16 residues. The germline V gene has CDR1 SGHDN and CDR2 FVKESK. The method was immunoSEQ multiplex PCR; TCRdb's version includes in-frame clones alone and lacks a portion of them. The table has 70,000 to 100,000 clones, 89% seen once. The sequence derives from an adult with an advanced solid tumor such as melanoma, head and neck, liver or kidney cancer. The sequencing here drew on CD4+ or CD8+ T cells sorted from blood, taken in a trial of the OX40 agonist ivuxolimab. The chain uses TRBV14 and TRBJ1-1; 10 bases map to TRBD1. The CDR3 is CASSQTGGFPDTEAFF. The CDR3 nucleotides are TGTGCCAGCAGCCAGACAGGGGGCTTCCCGGACACTGAAGCTTTCTTT.